This TCR beta chain stems from a study of T cell repertoires in aging, cancer and after chemotherapy. Findings and limits, study-wide: Across the chemotherapy interval, each cancer cohort showed higher median generation probability, suggesting thymic rebound.

V shed 2 bases, J shed 5 bases, and the junction held 9 bases outside the gene matches. CDR3 size: 17 residues. Germline V lookup: CDR1 MDHEN, CDR2 SYDVKM. A word on this clonotype: Its target is unknown.

TCR beta rearrangements were amplified from peripheral blood genomic DNA. TRB rearrangements spanning V, D and J were amplified using mixed TRB-A/B primers. In TCRdb, the multiplex PCR reads were re-called with MiXCR into one record per CDR3 protein. The data contain 2,500 to 3,000 distinct CDR3 sequences, about 25% of them singletons. Material for sequencing was blood. The chain is built from TRBV28 and TRBJ2-3; the match to TRBD2 covers 11 bases. This TCR came from a human donor with a solid tumor. CDR3 sequence (DNA): TGTGCCAGCAGTTTAGGTTTACTAGCGGGAGTCCGAGATACGCAGTATTTT. Its protein is CASSLGLLAGVRDTQYF.